The present entry profiles one T cell receptor beta chain with its context. Its target is unknown. The data belong to a study of T cell repertoires in cytomegalovirus infection. Whole-study context: Recently identified HLA-C-restricted and well-studied HLA-B-restricted CMV epitopes were used. Indications of both CMV infection and matching HLA type were provided by public TCR beta signatures.

Each CDR3 protein gets one entry after TCRdb re-called the reads with MiXCR. The table includes about half a million distinct CDR3 sequences, about 39% detected once. CDR3 length: 15 amino acids. Germline CDR1 SGHVS, CDR2 FQNEAQ. The V end was cut by 2 bases, the J end by 2 bases, with 10 bases between. Whole-study findings and limits: The ex vivo response was dominated by HLA-C-restricted CMV-specific TCR beta clonotypes. CMV carriers with the relevant HLA were identified by cumulative public TCR beta family frequency.

The sequence came from a human donor in good health (CMV status not recorded). Some clones in this sample may be carry-over from other donors' samples. The sequenced sample was cultured PBMCs, obtained from culture after CMV antigen stimulation. The chain joins TRBV7-8 to TRBJ2-1; D possibly corresponds to TRBD1 (5 bases). The DNA of the CDR3 is TGTGCCAGCAGCTTATGGGGCCCACCCTACAATGAGCAGTTCTTC. This gives the protein CASSLWGPPYNEQFF.